This T cell receptor beta chain was sequenced for a study of shared clonotypes between healthy human individuals. The overall study: Every donor yielded three CD4 naive, three CD4 memory, two CD8 naive and one CD8 memory plate.

Broader study findings: How much donors shared clonotypes was expected to be affected by sequencing depth.

This clone has a handful of counts. Antigen specificity is unknown. Using approximately 200 ng DNA, approximately 30,000 T cell genomes, the sorted-subset replicate PCRs were run. Measured with immunoSEQ multiplex PCR; TCRdb has only the in-frame clones, and not every one. The sample records approximately 940,000 clones, more than 75% being singletons. There are 15 residues in the CDR3. V lost 5 bases and J 7 bases, leaving 19 bases between the germline ends. Germline V CDR1 and CDR2: SGHAT, FQNNGV. The specimen was memory CD4+ T cells sorted from blood. The subset denotes: CD45RA-negative fraction. This clonotype was sampled from a man between 18 and 29 years old in good health. The chain employs TRBV11-2 and TRBJ2-3, with no clear D. The CDR3, as DNA: TGTGCCAGCAGCCATTACGGATTAATCAGCAATACGCAGTATTTT. As protein: CASSHYGLISNTQYF.